The next 25 T cell receptor beta chains were all read from a single sample in a study of cytomegalovirus exposure and HLA in healthy donors. In the PCR, 60 Vbeta and 13 Jbeta primers were used. Some clones are missing from TCRdb's copy, which holds only in-frame ones; the method was immunoSEQ multiplex PCR. The sample includes about 120,000 clones, around a tenth of them seen just once. The sample consisted of PBMCs. These TCRs come from a man aged 25-45 years in good health and CMV-seronegative.

This clone was seen a few times. This chain uses TRBV6-1 with TRBJ1-6; D not certain. Germline assignment: CDR1 MNHNS and CDR2 SASEGT. The CDR3 has 15 residues. V was trimmed by 1 base and J by 9 bases, leaving 13 bases between them. The CDR3 here is CASSEGAGSTSPLHF. As DNA, the CDR3 is TGTGCCAGCAGTGAAGGGGCTGGAAGTACTTCACCCCTCCACTTT.

This clone was counted between two and nine times. The chain joins TRBV4-1 to TRBJ1-2; D perhaps matches TRBD1 (5 bases). Trimming stripped 0 bases from V and 2 bases from J, with 16 bases between. Germline-derived CDR1 and CDR2 are MGHRA and YSYEKL. CDR3 size: 17 residues. The CDR3 is CASSQDPLRGINYGYTF. Here the CDR3 DNA reads TGCGCCAGCAGCCAAGATCCCCTGCGGGGGATAAACTATGGCTACACCTTC.

J is TRBJ2-1 and V is TRBV19, with a weak D call TRBD2 (5 bases). The CDR3 is 15 amino acids. Between the trimmed V and J ends, which lost 2 bases and 9 bases, there was a span of 17 bases. Germline loops: CDR1 LNHDA, CDR2 SQIVND (reference sequence). As DNA, the CDR3 is TGTGCCAGTAGTATAAGTAGCGCGTATGCTGGTGAGCAGTTCTTC. It is translated as CASSISSAYAGEQFF.

Only a few counts were recorded for this clone. The chain carries TRBV5-1 and TRBJ2-3; D is possibly TRBD2 (6 bases). The CDR3 is 13 amino acids. Germline loops: CDR1 SGHRS, CDR2 YFSETQ. Trimming removed 0 bases at V and 7 bases at J, with 9 bases between. In DNA, the CDR3 is TGCGCCAGCAGCTTGGTAGCGGAAAATACGCAGTATTTT. This gives the protein CASSLVAENTQYF.

Comments on this clone: An end of the junction differs from the germline gene, which may be a read error. This chain joins TRBV9 and TRBJ2-5; 8 bases are shared with TRBD2. This CDR3 has 15 residues. In germline, CDR1 is SGDLS, CDR2 YYNGEE. The CDR3 is CAGSVGPGGQETQYF. As DNA, the CDR3 is TGTGCCGGCAGCGTGGGTCCGGGGGGGCAAGAGACCCAGTACTTC.

As to this clone: In the same sample, other DNA sequences code for this CDR3. The V call is TRBV20-1, the J call TRBJ2-7, with unresolved D. The germline CDR1 and CDR2 sequences are DFQATT and SNEGSKA (reference sequence). The germline V and J ends were trimmed by 1 base and 3 bases, with 4 bases remaining between them. This CDR3 spans 11 amino acids. CDR3 amino acids: CSARGGYEQYF. Here the CDR3 DNA reads TGCAGTGCTAGAGGAGGCTACGAGCAGTACTTC.

Only a few counts were recorded for this clone. The chain has TRBV15 and TRBJ2-3, with 8 nucleotides matching TRBD1. This CDR3 has 16 residues. Germline V gives CDR1 LNHNV, CDR2 YYDKDF (reference sequence). V was pared by 2 bases and J by 3 bases, with 7 bases of the junction left unmatched. In DNA, the CDR3 is TGTGCCACCAGCAGAATACGACAGGGGTGGACAGATACGCAGTATTTT. The encoded protein is CATSRIRQGWTDTQYF.

This clone was observed a handful of times. The chain employs TRBV4-2 and TRBJ2-3, with 13 positions matching TRBD2. J gave up 7 bases and V 3 bases, and 10 bases lay outside the gene matches. The CDR3 has 17 amino acids. Germline V gives CDR1 LGHNA, CDR2 YNFKEQ. CDR3 DNA sequence: TGTGCCAGCAGCCAGATCGGGACTAGCGGGGCGGGGAATACGCAGTATTTT. This encodes CASSQIGTSGAGNTQYF.

The genes are TRBV7-8 and TRBJ2-5; D possibly corresponds to TRBD1 (7 bases). The CDR3 runs to 17 residues. Germline CDR1 is SGHVS and CDR2 is FQNEAQ. Trimming removed 1 base at V and 1 base at J, with 16 bases between. CDR3 in amino acids: CASSLGRRGPLQETQYF. The CDR3, as DNA: TGTGCCAGCAGCTTAGGGAGGAGGGGGCCCCTCCAAGAGACCCAGTACTTC.

This clone was observed a few times. The chain employs TRBV19 and TRBJ2-7, with 8 bases lining up with TRBD2. In germline, CDR1 is LNHDA, CDR2 SQIVND (reference sequence). V shed 0 bases, J shed 5 bases, and the junction held 6 bases outside the gene matches. The CDR3 is 15 amino acids. The CDR3 nucleotides read TGTGCCAGTAGTATAGATCAGCGGGGGATGGACGAGCAGTACTTC. It specifies CASSIDQRGMDEQYF.

The chain uses TRBV19 and TRBJ1-5; 8 bases align to TRBD1. The J segment lost 0 bases and the V segment lost 4 bases, leaving 11 bases of the junction unmatched. The CDR3 has 18 amino acids. Per germline, CDR1 LNHDA and CDR2 SQIVND (reference sequence). CDR3 sequence (DNA): TGTGCCAGTAGTACCGGACAGGGCTTAGGGTATAGCAATCAGCCCCAGCATTTT. Amino acids: CASSTGQGLGYSNQPQHF.

The gene calls are TRBV28 and TRBJ2-7; D not resolved. The CDR3 extends over 13 amino acids. Germline V gene data show CDR1 as MDHEN and CDR2 as SYDVKM. V was clipped by 7 bases and J by 1 base, with 11 bases between them. The CDR3 region is CASNQNPSYEQYF. CDR3 nucleotide sequence: TGTGCCAGCAACCAGAATCCATCCTACGAGCAGTACTTC.

This clone was detected a few times. The CDR3 is CASSLAWATLSNEQFF. For the CDR3, the DNA is TGTGCCAGCAGCTTAGCGTGGGCTACCCTGTCCAATGAGCAGTTCTTC. The chain employs TRBV7-9 and TRBJ2-1; no definite D call. The germline gives CDR1 SEHNR, CDR2 FQNEAQ (reference sequence). Trimming shortened V by 0 bases and J by 6 bases, and 15 bases separated the two germline ends. The CDR3 totals 16 residues.

This clone was counted only a few times. The V and J genes are TRBV5-1 and TRBJ2-5; TRBD2 aligns across 7 bases. Germline V gene data show CDR1 as SGHRS and CDR2 as YFSETQ. Trimming took 1 base from V and 10 from J; bases not matched to a gene: 13. CDR3 length equals 15 residues. The CDR3 bases are TGCGCCAGCAGCTTGTCTCCACTAGGGGAGGGGAACCAGTACTTC. Its protein is CASSLSPLGEGNQYF.

In this sample, this clone turned up a few times. This chain uses TRBV5-1 with TRBJ2-1; TRBD2 matches at 9 bases. The CDR3 runs 16 residues. The germline V gene has CDR1 SGHRS and CDR2 YFSETQ. V was clipped by 6 bases and J by 3 bases; unmatched bases: 10. CDR3 in DNA: TGCGCCAGCACCCCAGGGGCTAGCGGGGTCTACAATGAGCAGTTCTTC. Translating gives CASTPGASGVYNEQFF.

This clone has only a few counts. J is TRBJ1-1 and V is TRBV19; the D gene is possibly TRBD1 (6 bases). CDR1 and CDR2 from the germline V gene are LNHDA and SQIVND (reference sequence). This CDR3 spans 13 amino acids. V was clipped by 6 bases and J by 6 bases, with 14 bases between them. This CDR3 is CASRQGELAEAFF. Written as DNA, the CDR3 is TGTGCCAGTAGACAGGGTGAGCTTGCTGAAGCTTTCTTT.

This chain uses TRBV5-6 with TRBJ1-4; 9 bases are shared with TRBD1. Germline V CDR1 and CDR2: SGHDT, YYEEEE. With V trimmed by 6 bases and J by 4 bases, 7 bases remained unmatched. The CDR3 consists of 15 residues. The CDR3 DNA is TGTGCCAGCACGCACAGGGGGCAGATTAATGAAAAACTGTTTTTT. This encodes CASTHRGQINEKLFF. The whole variable domain, remainder taken from reference TRBV5-6 and TRBJ1-4, is DAGVTQSPTHLIKTRGQQVTLRCSPKSGHDTVSWYQQALGQGPQFIFQYYEEEERQRGNFPDRFSGHQFPNYSSELNVNALLLGDSALYLCASTHRGQINEKLFFGSGTQLSVL.

The chain has TRBV15 and TRBJ2-2; perhaps TRBD2 as D (5 bases). The CDR3 spans 17 residues. V dropped 3 bases and J dropped 0 bases, with 14 bases sitting between them. Per germline, CDR1 LNHNV and CDR2 YYDKDF (reference sequence). The CDR3 nucleotides read TGTGCCACCAGCAGGAAGGCGGGTGATTCGAACACCGGGGAGCTGTTTTTT. This sequence encodes CATSRKAGDSNTGELFF.

V is TRBV11-2 and J is TRBJ2-2; a possible D gene is TRBD1 (6 bases). Germline-derived CDR1 and CDR2 are SGHAT and FQNNGV. V was trimmed by 2 bases and J by 0 bases, leaving 10 bases between them. CDR3 size: 16 residues. CDR3 sequence: CASSLRDNSNTGELFF. DNA of the CDR3: TGTGCCAGCAGCTTACGGGACAATTCGAACACCGGGGAGCTGTTTTTT.

On this clone itself: The same CDR3 is also encoded by other DNA sequences in this sample. This sequence joins TRBV7-8 and TRBJ2-7; 7 bases are shared with TRBD1. The germline gives CDR1 SGHVS, CDR2 FQNEAQ. Losses at the gene ends were 1 base for V and 4 bases for J; bases not matched to a gene: 4. CDR3 length equals 14 residues. The CDR3 loop is CASSLVGRGYEQYF. The CDR3 nucleotides are TGTGCCAGCAGCTTAGTCGGCAGGGGGTACGAGCAGTACTTC.

The genes are TRBV5-1 and TRBJ1-4; D is ambiguous. Per germline, CDR1 SGHRS and CDR2 YFSETQ. This CDR3 has 14 amino acids. Deletions cut 2 bases from V and 5 bases from J, with 10 bases between. The CDR3 protein is CASSFGIANEKLFF. CDR3 nucleotide sequence: TGCGCCAGCAGCTTCGGGATAGCCAATGAAAAACTGTTTTTT.

J is TRBJ1-1 and V is TRBV6-1, with D possibly TRBD1 on 5 matching bases. Trimming took off 2 bases at V and 3 bases at J, with 10 bases between the two ends. The CDR3 totals 14 residues. Per the germline V gene, CDR1 is MNHNS and CDR2 is SASEGT. The CDR3 protein is CASSETRQYTEAFF. CDR3 nucleotide sequence: TGTGCCAGCAGTGAAACCAGACAGTACACTGAAGCTTTCTTT.

This clone came up a few times. The chain carries TRBV10-1 and TRBJ2-4, with D maybe TRBD1 (6 bases). V shed 10 bases and J shed 0 bases, with 16 bases lying between them. Germline values: CDR1 WNHNN, CDR2 SYGVQD (reference sequence). The CDR3 consists of 15 residues. Here the CDR3 DNA reads TGCGCCACCAACAGGGCACCCCTAGCCAAAAACATTCAGTACTTC. Translated: CATNRAPLAKNIQYF.

This clone was detected a few times. V gene TRBV6-5 combines with J gene TRBJ1-1; D is ambiguous. Trimming left V 5 bases short and J 9 bases short, with 10 bases between. Germline lookup yields CDR1 MNHEY and CDR2 SVGAGI. The CDR3 runs 11 residues. CDR3 residues: CASSEGPKAFF. The CDR3 region has the DNA TGTGCCAGCAGTGAGGGTCCGAAAGCTTTCTTT.

In this sample, this clone turned up a few times. The chain links TRBV2 to TRBJ1-5; D may be TRBD1 (6 bases). The germline gives CDR1 SNHLY, CDR2 FYNNEI. The CDR3 is 15 amino acids. Trimming removed 2 bases at V and 2 bases at J, with 10 bases between. Written as DNA, the CDR3 is TGTGCCAGCAGTGAAACCCCAGGGGGCAATCAGCCCCAGCATTTT. Amino acids: CASSETPGGNQPQHF.